The entry that follows covers one T cell receptor beta chain sequence. The germline V gene has CDR1 SGHNT and CDR2 YYREEE (reference sequence). The V end was cut by 7 bases, the J end by 6 bases, with 10 bases between. CDR3 length: 11 amino acids. Method: immunoSEQ multiplex PCR; TCRdb's copy keeps in-frame clones and lacks some. The sample shows around 110,000 clones, about nine tenths of them seen only once. The source of the sample is a study of blood T cell repertoires in COVID-19. Overall study: From the United States, Italy and Spain came samples of acute and convalescent COVID-19. From T cells, B-cell-depleted T cells, or PBMCs came the material, which was cDNA or gDNA.

V and J are TRBV5-4 and TRBJ1-1; no clear D gene. This receptor was taken from a human donor with active COVID-19. The donor label of this sample is uncertain. The sample was peripheral blood. The CDR3 is CASGLSPEAFF. CDR3 in DNA: TGTGCCAGCGGACTTAGTCCTGAAGCTTTCTTT.